These T cell receptor beta chains were read from a single sample in a study of shared clonotypes between healthy human individuals. Data came from immunoSEQ multiplex PCR; TCRdb stores just in-frame clones and leaves some out. The sample consists of some 1,600,000 clones, around 98% of them appearing once. The sample taken for sequencing was naive CD4+ T cells sorted from blood. The receptors derive from a young man in good health. Each CDR3 is given with its conserved first and last residue. Fields, in order: V gene, clone size, D gene, J gene, CDR3 protein, CDR3 DNA. The D gene is left open where the match is weak. Some rows mark clone size as missing; the rest say once, few, many or name a class of expanded clone.

TRBV19	-	TRBD2	TRBJ2-1	CASSIDKAGTSGRDNEQFF	TGTGCCAGTAGTATAGATAAGGCAGGGACTAGCGGGAGGGATAATGAGCAGTTCTTC
TRBV4-1	once	-	TRBJ2-7	CASSLRYPDYEQYF	TGCGCCAGCAGCCTCAGATATCCCGACTACGAGCAGTACTTC
TRBV4-3	-	-	TRBJ2-1	CASSQFLVVSYNEQFF	TGCGCCAGCAGCCAGTTTCTCGTAGTTTCCTACAATGAGCAGTTCTTC
TRBV28	-	-	TRBJ2-5	CASSLDRATQETQYF	TGTGCCAGCAGCCTTGACAGAGCGACTCAAGAGACCCAGTACTTC
TRBV7-6	once	TRBD1	TRBJ2-7	CASRPDRGHYEQYF	TGTGCCAGCAGACCGGACAGGGGGCACTACGAGCAGTACTTC
TRBV30	-	-	TRBJ2-1	CAWSTLSGAYNEQFF	TGTGCCTGGAGTACCCTTTCGGGCGCCTACAATGAGCAGTTCTTC
TRBV5-1	-	TRBD1	TRBJ1-2	CASSPRTGLEDYGYTF	TGCGCCAGCAGCCCGCGGACAGGACTAGAGGACTATGGCTACACCTTC
TRBV5-5	-	-	TRBJ2-2	CASSITLSGELFF	TGTGCCAGCTCAATTACCCTCTCCGGGGAGCTGTTTTTT
TRBV13	-	-	TRBJ2-5	CASSLGFGRLNQETQYF	TGTGCCAGCAGCTTAGGGTTTGGGAGGTTAAACCAAGAGACCCAGTACTTC
TRBV27	-	TRBD1	TRBJ1-4	CASSPRDRGEKLFF	TGTGCCAGCAGTCCGCGGGACAGGGGTGAAAAACTGTTTTTT
TRBV2	-	-	TRBJ2-3	CASSGVGGSGDTQYF	TGTGCCAGCAGTGGGGTAGGAGGGAGCGGAGATACGCAGTATTTT
TRBV7-2	-	TRBD1	TRBJ1-1	CASRETGWYLNTEAFF	TGTGCCAGCAGGGAGACAGGGTGGTATTTGAACACTGAAGCTTTCTTT
TRBV11-2	-	-	TRBJ2-6	CASSPSPSGANVLTF	TGTGCCAGCAGCCCCTCACCCTCTGGGGCCAACGTCCTGACTTTC
TRBV10-2	-	TRBD2	TRBJ2-5	CASSESRAYGWVAGEEETQYF	TGCGCCAGCAGTGAGTCTCGGGCCTATGGTTGGGTAGCGGGAGAAGAAGAGACCCAGTACTTC
TRBV9	-	-	TRBJ2-1	CASSAGPLLAGYNEQFF	TGTGCCAGCAGCGCCGGTCCCTTATTGGCGGGGTACAATGAGCAGTTCTTC
TRBV29-1	-	TRBD2	TRBJ2-1	CSAQGGREGLRNEQFF	TGCAGCGCCCAAGGGGGGCGGGAGGGCCTTCGCAATGAGCAGTTCTTC
TRBV7-2	-	-	TRBJ2-4	CASSLEQQPRDIQYF	TGTGCCAGCAGCTTAGAACAACAGCCGAGGGACATTCAGTACTTC
TRBV2	-	TRBD1	TRBJ2-2	CASKGDSQHTGELFF	TGTGCCAGCAAAGGGGACAGTCAACACACCGGGGAGCTGTTTTTT
TRBV29-1	-	-	TRBJ2-3	CSVVVPSTDTQYF	TGCAGCGTTGTGGTTCCTAGCACAGATACGCAGTATTTT
TRBV6-5	-	-	TRBJ1-1	CASSYSQGKRETEAFF	TGTGCCAGCAGTTACTCGCAGGGGAAAAGGGAAACTGAAGCTTTCTTT
TRBV19	-	TRBD1	TRBJ2-7	CASSIYLGDRFDYEQYF	TGTGCCAGTAGTATTTATTTAGGGGACAGGTTTGACTACGAGCAGTACTTC
TRBV18	once	-	TRBJ2-1	CASSPPWGLYNEQFF	TGTGCCAGCTCACCACCCTGGGGACTCTACAATGAGCAGTTCTTC
TRBV27	-	-	TRBJ2-2	CAGARTAANTGELFF	TGTGCCGGTGCCCGGACGGCCGCGAACACCGGGGAGCTGTTTTTT
TRBV7-8	once	-	TRBJ2-7	CASSLTVTPYEQYF	TGTGCCAGCAGCTTAACGGTCACCCCCTACGAGCAGTACTTC
TRBV5-6	-	-	TRBJ1-2	CASSLRGWQGYTF	TGTGCCAGCAGCTTGAGGGGTTGGCAGGGCTACACCTTC
TRBV11-2	-	-	TRBJ2-1	CASSSSQISHNEQFF	TGTGCCAGCAGCTCCTCTCAGATATCCCACAATGAGCAGTTCTTC
TRBV7-2	once	TRBD2	TRBJ2-1	CASSELAGFNNNEQFF	TGTGCCAGCAGCGAACTAGCGGGGTTTAACAACAATGAGCAGTTCTTC
TRBV7-3	-	-	TRBJ2-1	CASSSRGEAYNEQFF	TGTGCCAGCAGCAGTAGGGGGGAGGCTTACAATGAGCAGTTCTTC
TRBV29-1	-	TRBD1	TRBJ2-1	CSANRGAGNEQFF	TGCAGCGCAAACAGGGGGGCTGGCAATGAGCAGTTCTTC
TRBV27	-	TRBD2	TRBJ2-7	CASSPPGLAGDPYEQYF	TGTGCCAGCAGCCCGCCGGGACTAGCGGGAGACCCCTACGAGCAGTACTTC
TRBV10-1	once	-	TRBJ2-5	CANLPQLVFGTQYF	TGCGCCAATCTCCCCCAGTTGGTTTTCGGGACCCAGTACTTC
TRBV28	-	-	TRBJ1-1	CASTLQGREAFF	TGTGCCAGCACTCTCCAGGGCCGTGAGGCTTTCTTT
TRBV2	-	-	TRBJ2-2	CASSVVGTGELFF	TGTGCCAGCAGTGTAGTGGGCACCGGGGAGCTGTTTTTT
TRBV6-5	-	-	TRBJ1-2	CASSPGPLGYTF	TGTGCCAGCAGCCCTGGACCTCTTGGCTACACCTTC
TRBV7-2	-	-	TRBJ1-5	CASSLAQGNNQPQHF	TGTGCCAGCAGCTTAGCTCAGGGTAACAATCAGCCCCAGCATTTT
TRBV6-1	-	-	TRBJ1-5	CASSERRANQPQHF	TGTGCCAGCAGTGAACGGCGCGCCAATCAGCCCCAGCATTTT
TRBV29-1	-	-	TRBJ1-5	CSYTPSGPNQPQHF	TGCAGCTATACTCCGTCCGGGCCCAATCAGCCCCAGCATTTT